In this sample, the clone carrying this TCR beta chain turned up a few times. The CDR3 sequence is 16 residues long. After removal of 6 bases from V and 6 bases from J, the junction contained 10 bases not matched to a gene. Germline CDR1 is ENHRY and CDR2 is SYGVKD. The data derive from a study of blood T cell repertoires in COVID-19. The data were produced by immunoSEQ multiplex PCR, yet TCRdb's version contains in-frame clones alone and is incomplete. The table includes 220,000 or so clones, around three quarters detected once. The chain employs TRBV10-3 and TRBJ2-2; 10 nucleotides match TRBD1. The sequenced sample consisted of peripheral blood. The receptor was isolated from a woman aged 70 to 79 with acute or convalescent COVID-19. Here the CDR3 DNA reads TGTGCCATCAGACATTATGACAGGGGGCGGGCCGGGGAGCTGTTTTTT. As protein: CAIRHYDRGRAGELFF.